The 16 T cell receptor beta chains presented below share a single source sample, sequenced in a study of blood T cell repertoires in COVID-19. The data were produced by immunoSEQ multiplex PCR, yet TCRdb's version contains in-frame clones alone and is incomplete. The repertoire holds 250,000 to 300,000 clones, about nine tenths seen once, with about 2.2% in the top ten. Sequencing input: peripheral blood. Receptors originate from a woman in her twenties or thirties with COVID-19, enrolled during active disease.

The chain links TRBV6-5 to TRBJ2-5, with D perhaps TRBD2 (7 bases). Germline assignment: CDR1 MNHEY and CDR2 SVGAGI. The CDR3 is 16 residues long. V dropped 2 bases and J dropped 5 bases, with 18 bases sitting between them. CDR3 residues: CASSYVLQGGQETQYF. CDR3 coding DNA: TGTGCCAGCAGTTACGTCTTACAGGGAGGGCAGGAGACCCAGTACTTC.

The J gene is TRBJ2-7, the V gene TRBV11-2; 13 bases are a match to TRBD2. This CDR3 has 18 amino acids. Germline trimming cut 5 bases from V and 4 bases from J; bases unmatched to any gene: 14. Germline lookup yields CDR1 SGHAT and CDR2 FQNNGV. The CDR3 sequence is CASSPPAELAGGLYEQYF. The CDR3 nucleotides are TGTGCCAGCAGCCCGCCCGCGGAACTAGCGGGAGGGTTATACGAGCAGTACTTC.

The J gene is TRBJ1-5, the V gene TRBV19; D is uncertain. CDR1 LNHDA and CDR2 SQIVND come from the germline V gene (reference sequence). The V and J ends lost 3 bases and 0 bases respectively, with 12 bases between them. The CDR3 is made up of 16 amino acids. The CDR3 coding sequence is TGTGCCAGTAGTATGGAGGAAACTAATAGCAATCAGCCCCAGCATTTT. Residues: CASSMEETNSNQPQHF.

The J gene is TRBJ2-1, the V gene TRBV28, with 9 bases matching TRBD1. Trimming took 3 bases from V and 7 from J; bases not matched to a gene: 7. This CDR3 is 15 amino acids long. Germline values: CDR1 MDHEN, CDR2 SYDVKM. The CDR3 DNA sequence: TGTGCCAGCAGTTTGGGGACAGGGATTGCGAATGAGCAGTTCTTC. This translates into CASSLGTGIANEQFF. The full variable domain, with the rest looked up from reference TRBV28 and TRBJ2-1, is DVKVTQSSRYLVKRTGEKVFLECVQDMDHENMFWYRQDPGLGLRLIYFSYDVKMKEKGDIPEGYSVSREKKERFSLILESASTNQTSMYLCASSLGTGIANEQFFGPGTRLTVL.

The chain has TRBV19 and TRBJ1-1; 7 bases are a match to TRBD1. Germline V gene lookup returns CDR1 LNHDA and CDR2 SQIVND (reference sequence). V trimming: 8 bases; J trimming: 4 bases; junction bases outside the gene matches: 22. This CDR3 has 18 amino acids. In nucleotides, the CDR3 is TGTGCCAGTCAATTGGAACAGGGGCGGTTGTCCGGGGGCACTGAAGCTTTCTTT. Its protein product is CASQLEQGRLSGGTEAFF.

This clone was detected only a few times. The rearrangement joins TRBV30 to TRBJ2-1; 9 bases agree with TRBD1. This CDR3 is 18 amino acids long. From germline, CDR1 is GTSNPN and CDR2 SVGIG (reference sequence). The trim removed 3 bases at V and 0 bases at J, leaving 12 bases unmatched. CDR3 residues: CAWSIPGQGPSSYNEQFF. In DNA, the CDR3 is TGTGCCTGGAGCATCCCGGGACAGGGTCCTAGCTCCTACAATGAGCAGTTCTTC.

The rearrangement uses TRBV9 and TRBJ2-3; D perhaps matches TRBD2 (6 bases). The CDR3 is made up of 15 amino acids. Germline lookup yields CDR1 SGDLS and CDR2 YYNGEE. The V gene lost 4 bases and the J gene lost 1 base, with 13 bases spanning the gap. CDR3 DNA sequence: TGTGCCAGCAGCCCCAGGACGGGAGGCACAGATACGCAGTATTTT. The encoded protein is CASSPRTGGTDTQYF.

The rearrangement joins TRBV19 to TRBJ2-2; TRBD2 agrees at 9 bases. Germline V gene lookup returns CDR1 LNHDA and CDR2 SQIVND (reference sequence). V gave up 5 bases and J gave up 8 bases; unmatched junction bases: 12. The CDR3 consists of 16 residues. The CDR3 DNA is TGTGCCAGTAGTTCTACCCCGGGACTAGCCTTTGGGGAGCTGTTTTTT. Protein product: CASSSTPGLAFGELFF.

The chain couples TRBV29-1 to TRBJ2-7; 8 nucleotides agree with TRBD2. The CDR3 is made up of 13 amino acids. The trim removed 3 bases at V and 5 bases at J, leaving 6 bases unmatched. CDR1 and CDR2 from the germline V gene are SQVTM and ANQGSEA. For the CDR3, the DNA is TGCAGCGTTGATAAAGCGGGGGCCCACGAGCAGTACTTC. Encoded protein: CSVDKAGAHEQYF.

The V and J genes are TRBV30 and TRBJ2-7; TRBD2 agrees at 9 bases. Losses at the gene ends were 2 bases for V and 1 base for J; bases not matched to a gene: 6. The germline V gene encodes CDR1 GTSNPN and CDR2 SVGIG (reference sequence). The CDR3 sequence is 15 residues long. CDR3 coding DNA: TGTGCCTGGAGTACAATACTAGCGGGTTCCTACGAGCAGTACTTC. It translates to CAWSTILAGSYEQYF. The variable domain in full, completed from reference TRBV30 and TRBJ2-7, reads SQTIHQWPATLVQPVGSPLSLECTVEGTSNPNLYWYRQAAGRGLQLLFYSVGIGQISSEVPQNLSASRPQDRQFILSSKKLLLSDSGFYLCAWSTILAGSYEQYFGPGTRLTVT.

This chain joins TRBV10-1 and TRBJ1-2; D gene uncertain. V gave up 6 bases and J gave up 4 bases, with 12 bases separating them. CDR3 length equals 13 residues. Germline lookup yields CDR1 WNHNN and CDR2 SYGVQD (reference sequence). CDR3 DNA: TGCGCCAGCAGACCCCCGAACATCTATGGCTACACCTTC. This codes for CASRPPNIYGYTF.

The chain couples TRBV19 to TRBJ1-4, with 9 bases matching TRBD1. Germline V gene data show CDR1 as LNHDA and CDR2 as SQIVND (reference sequence). The CDR3 covers 15 residues. The junction had 8 bases not matched to a gene; V was cut back by 6 bases and J by 6 bases. CDR3 sequence (DNA): TGTGCCAGTAGCCGTACCGGGACAGGGTATGAAAAACTGTTTTTT. Its translation is CASSRTGTGYEKLFF.

V and J are TRBV7-7 and TRBJ2-7, with TRBD2 identical over 10 bases. The V gene end was trimmed by 5 bases and the J gene end by 3 bases; junction bases not matched to a gene: 7. Germline CDR1 is SSHAT and CDR2 is FNYEAQ (reference sequence). The CDR3 spans 15 residues. Written as DNA, the CDR3 is TGTGCCAGCAGCCAAGGGACTAGCGCTAACTACGAGCAGTACTTC. This codes for CASSQGTSANYEQYF.

The rearrangement links TRBV24-1 to TRBJ2-1; TRBD2 matches at 12 bases. The CDR3 sequence is 15 residues long. Trimming removed 4 bases from V and 8 bases from J; junction bases left unmatched: 5. CDR1 is KGHDR and CDR2 is SFDVKD in the germline V gene. Written as DNA, the CDR3 is TGTGCCACCAGTGAGAGGACTAGCGGGAACTATGAGCAGTTCTTC. Its translation: CATSERTSGNYEQFF.

The rearrangement uses TRBV5-1 and TRBJ1-3; 9 positions agree with TRBD1. The J segment lost 4 bases and the V segment lost 3 bases, leaving 5 bases of the junction unmatched. The CDR3 has 15 residues. Germline-derived CDR1 and CDR2 are SGHRS and YFSETQ. The CDR3 DNA sequence: TGCGCCAGCAGCTACAGGGGGCTAGAGGGAAACACCATATATTTT. Its translation: CASSYRGLEGNTIYF. Full variable domain (rest looked up from reference TRBV5-1 and TRBJ1-3): KAGVTQTPRYLIKTRGQQVTLSCSPISGHRSVSWYQQTPGQGLQFLFEYFSETQRNKGNFPGRFSGRQFSNSRSEMNVSTLELGDSALYLCASSYRGLEGNTIYFGEGSWLTVV.

The chain is built from TRBV6-6 and TRBJ1-1; maybe TRBD1 (6 bases). CDR3 length equals 12 residues. Germline V lookup: CDR1 MNHNY, CDR2 SVGAGI (reference sequence). Trimming left V 7 bases short and J 1 base short, with 7 bases between. CDR3 sequence reads: CASNRENTEAFF. The CDR3 region has the DNA TGTGCCAGCAACAGGGAGAACACTGAAGCTTTCTTT.